A single sample is the source of the 17 T cell receptor beta chains below, sequenced in a study of immune cell composition in non-small cell lung cancer. TCRdb's copy holds only in-frame clones and misses some; the assay was immunoSEQ multiplex PCR. The sample has about 4,900 clones, about 83% seen once; the top ten hold 22%. Sequencing was done on a sample of lung tumor tissue. The receptors stem from a human donor with non-small cell lung cancer.

V and J are TRBV11-2 and TRBJ2-7; the match to TRBD2 covers 10 bases. The CDR3 is 15 amino acids. Germline V gene sequence: CDR1 SGHAT, CDR2 FQNNGV. V gave up 1 base and J gave up 8 bases; unmatched junction bases: 8. CDR3 in amino acids: CASSLGGIAGGQQYF. The CDR3, as DNA: TGTGCCAGCAGCTTAGGGGGGATAGCGGGGGGCCAGCAGTACTTC.

This chain uses TRBV6-6 with TRBJ2-3; a weak D match, TRBD2 (6 bases). Germline CDR1 reads MNHNY; CDR2 reads SVGAGI (reference sequence). This CDR3 region has 15 residues. Trimming pared 6 bases from V and 2 bases from J, leaving 15 bases between. CDR3 protein: CASRPGTSITDTQYF. The DNA for the CDR3 is TGTGCCAGCAGACCCGGGACTTCCATCACAGATACGCAGTATTTT.

This clone is deemed medium-sized. The rearrangement joins TRBV12-5 to TRBJ2-1, with D possibly being TRBD1 (6 bases). In germline, CDR1 is LGHNT, CDR2 FRNRAP. The CDR3 runs to 14 residues. V dropped 2 bases and J dropped 10 bases, with 15 bases sitting between them. The CDR3 DNA is TGTGCTAGTGGTTTGAATAAAGGGACAACGGAGCAGTTCTTC. Amino acid sequence: CASGLNKGTTEQFF.

The rearrangement joins TRBV19 to TRBJ2-2; 7 nucleotides match TRBD1. The CDR3 consists of 16 residues. J was trimmed by 1 base and V by 5 bases; bases with no gene match: 7. Germline assignment: CDR1 LNHDA and CDR2 SQIVND (reference sequence). The CDR3 reads CASSLRGRGNTGELFF. The CDR3 bases are TGTGCCAGTAGTTTGAGGGGGCGTGGGAACACCGGGGAGCTGTTTTTT.

The chain links TRBV30 to TRBJ2-1; 12 bases agree with TRBD2. J gave up 5 bases and V 0 bases, and 11 bases lay outside the gene matches. The CDR3 length is 18 residues. Germline CDR1 GTSNPN, CDR2 SVGIG (reference sequence). The CDR3 protein is CAWSVPAGLAGTHNEQFF. The CDR3 nucleotides are TGTGCCTGGAGTGTTCCCGCCGGACTAGCGGGGACGCACAATGAGCAGTTCTTC.

The J gene is TRBJ2-7, the V gene TRBV5-6; TRBD1 is a possible D gene (6 bases). Between the trimmed V and J ends, which lost 4 bases and 0 bases, there was a span of 17 bases. The CDR3 sequence is 16 residues long. From germline, CDR1 is SGHDT and CDR2 YYEEEE. The CDR3 region is CASSPTDRSISYEQYF. The CDR3 DNA is TGTGCCAGCAGCCCGACCGACAGGTCGATCTCCTACGAGCAGTACTTC.

This chain uses TRBV27 with TRBJ1-6, with 11 bases matching TRBD1. The J segment lost 10 bases and the V segment lost 5 bases, leaving 7 bases of the junction unmatched. Looked up from germline, CDR1 is MNHEY and CDR2 is SMNVEV (reference sequence). The CDR3 is 15 amino acids. CDR3 sequence: CASSQEWTGGSPLHF. The CDR3 DNA follows: TGTGCCAGCAGTCAAGAATGGACAGGGGGCTCACCCCTCCACTTT.

The CDR3 nucleotides are TGTGCCAGCTCACCACCGTTCGCGGGGGGCACTGAAGCTTTCTTT. Protein product: CASSPPFAGGTEAFF. J is TRBJ1-1 and V is TRBV18; a weak D match, TRBD1 (5 bases). From germline, CDR1 is KGHSH and CDR2 LQKENI. There are 15 residues in the CDR3. The V and J ends lost 0 bases and 4 bases respectively, with 12 bases between them.

In this sample, this clone turned up once. J is TRBJ2-1 and V is TRBV2, with 9 positions matching TRBD1. CDR1 is SNHLY, CDR2 FYNNEI, per germline. V lost 7 bases and J lost 3; bases outside the gene matches: 4. The CDR3 has 14 residues. The CDR3 is CASTGQGNYNEQFF. CDR3 DNA sequence: TGTGCCAGCACGGGACAGGGAAACTACAATGAGCAGTTCTTC.

The chain is built from TRBV5-1 and TRBJ1-5, with TRBD1 matching 9 bases. Germline CDR1 is SGHRS and CDR2 is YFSETQ. CDR3 length equals 13 residues. J was trimmed by 7 bases and V by 3 bases; bases with no gene match: 2. CDR3 amino acids: CASSWGQGQPQHF. Written as DNA, the CDR3 is TGCGCCAGCAGCTGGGGACAGGGCCAGCCCCAGCATTTT.

The V and J genes are TRBV4-2 and TRBJ2-1; 12 bases agree with TRBD2. The J segment lost 8 bases and the V segment lost 4 bases, leaving 3 bases of the junction unmatched. This CDR3 has 14 residues. Germline V gives CDR1 LGHNA, CDR2 YNFKEQ. CDR3 coding DNA: TGTGCCAGCAGCCCTAGCGGGGGGGCCTATGAGCAGTTCTTC. It codes for CASSPSGGAYEQFF.

The chain combines TRBV19 with TRBJ2-4; 8 bases line up with TRBD1. V lost 8 bases, J lost 5 bases, and 11 bases stayed unmatched. The CDR3 spans 15 residues. Germline CDR1 reads LNHDA; CDR2 reads SQIVND (reference sequence). The CDR3 protein is CASGRDRLGENIQYF. The CDR3 nucleotides read TGTGCCAGTGGCCGGGACAGGTTAGGGGAAAACATTCAGTACTTC.

This chain connects TRBV15 to TRBJ2-5; perhaps TRBD1 as D (5 bases). Germline V gene data show CDR1 as LNHNV and CDR2 as YYDKDF (reference sequence). The CDR3 consists of 16 residues. V was cut by 1 base and J by 1 base, with 13 bases left in between. The DNA of the CDR3 is TGTGCCACCAGCAGAGGGGGCGCAAACCTCCAAGAGACCCAGTACTTC. Its protein is CATSRGGANLQETQYF.

This clone was seen a few times. The V call is TRBV7-2, the J call TRBJ2-3; 10 bases align to TRBD2. The CDR3 loop spans 16 amino acids. CDR1 is SGHTA and CDR2 is FQGNSA in the germline V gene. Trimming at V came to 4 bases and at J to 3 bases, leaving 7 bases not matched to a gene. CDR3 sequence (DNA): TGTGCCAGCAGCTGGCTGGCTAGCGGGGGAACAGATACGCAGTATTTT. It translates to CASSWLASGGTDTQYF.

The chain couples TRBV5-8 to TRBJ2-1, with D possibly matching TRBD1 (6 bases). With 4 bases removed from V and 2 bases from J, the gap between germline ends came to 13 bases. This CDR3 region has 15 residues. The germline V gene encodes CDR1 SGHTS and CDR2 YDEGEE. In DNA form, the CDR3 reads TGTGCCAGCAGCGCAGGACAGAGTGCCTACAATGAGCAGTTCTTC. The encoded protein is CASSAGQSAYNEQFF.

The chain links TRBV5-1 to TRBJ2-5; TRBD2 agrees at 8 bases. The length of the CDR3 is 15 residues. The germline V gene has CDR1 SGHRS and CDR2 YFSETQ. V gave up 4 bases and J gave up 5 bases; unmatched junction bases: 10. CDR3 nucleotide sequence: TGCGCCAGCAGCCCCGGTAGCGGGATGGGGGAGACCCAGTACTTC. Translating it yields CASSPGSGMGETQYF.

J is TRBJ1-1 and V is TRBV5-1; unclear D gene. Trimming removed 0 bases at V and 9 bases at J, with 18 bases between. Germline lookup yields CDR1 SGHRS and CDR2 YFSETQ. The CDR3 spans 15 residues. This chain's CDR3 is CASSLAGMKAAKAFF. In DNA, the CDR3 is TGCGCCAGCAGCTTGGCCGGGATGAAGGCCGCAAAAGCTTTCTTT.